This T cell receptor beta chain was recovered during a study of T cell changes during pregnancy in multiple sclerosis (dated by TCRdb to between 2018 and 2021). For the study in its entirety: In women with multiple sclerosis, the researchers looked at how the T cell repertoire shifted as pregnancy progressed.

From cysteine to phenylalanine, the CDR3 is 14 amino acids long. The read is trimmed to its CDR3 DNA, 42 bases read in frame from base 1. V ends up 5 bases short and J 0 bases short, with an unmatched junction base count of 2. Based on the germline V gene (reference sequence), the CDR1 and CDR2 sequences are SEHNR and FQNEAQ. The library was built by means of the immunoSEQ multiplex PCR assay. TCRdb limited this immuneACCESS table to in-frame rearrangements with V and J called. A share of clones is missing; checked studies link under half to unresolved V genes, and the rest is unexplained. The sample table records more than 35,000 clones; 90% to 95% of these occur just once. The top ten clones comprise less than 0.8% of the sample. In the case of this clone: Its binding antigen is unknown. No much larger clone is present one base from it, and per-base qualities are unavailable.

Sequenced material: CD4+ T cells from peripheral blood mononuclear cells, taken in the third trimester of pregnancy. The V and J segments used are TRBV7-9 and TRBJ1-2; TRBD1 lines up with 8 middle nucleotides. The receptor's source is a female donor with multiple sclerosis, enrolled in a pregnancy study. The DNA sequence is as follows: TGTGCCAGCAGCCACAGGGGGACTAACTATGGCTACACCTTC. Its translation reads: CASSHRGTNYGYTF.